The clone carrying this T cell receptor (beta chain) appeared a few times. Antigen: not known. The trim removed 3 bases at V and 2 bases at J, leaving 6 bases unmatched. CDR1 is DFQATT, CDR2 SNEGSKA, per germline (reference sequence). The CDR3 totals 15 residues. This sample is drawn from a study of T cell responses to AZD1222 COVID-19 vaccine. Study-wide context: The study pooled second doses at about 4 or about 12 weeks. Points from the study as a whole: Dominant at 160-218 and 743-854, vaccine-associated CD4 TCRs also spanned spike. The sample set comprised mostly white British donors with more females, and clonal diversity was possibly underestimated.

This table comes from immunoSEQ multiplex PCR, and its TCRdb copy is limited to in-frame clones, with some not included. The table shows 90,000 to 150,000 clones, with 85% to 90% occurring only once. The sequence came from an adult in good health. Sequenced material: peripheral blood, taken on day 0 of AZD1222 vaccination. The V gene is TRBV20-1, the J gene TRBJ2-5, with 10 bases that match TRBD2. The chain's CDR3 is CSASRASGGQETQYF. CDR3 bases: TGCAGTGCTAGTAGGGCTAGCGGGGGACAAGAGACCCAGTACTTC.